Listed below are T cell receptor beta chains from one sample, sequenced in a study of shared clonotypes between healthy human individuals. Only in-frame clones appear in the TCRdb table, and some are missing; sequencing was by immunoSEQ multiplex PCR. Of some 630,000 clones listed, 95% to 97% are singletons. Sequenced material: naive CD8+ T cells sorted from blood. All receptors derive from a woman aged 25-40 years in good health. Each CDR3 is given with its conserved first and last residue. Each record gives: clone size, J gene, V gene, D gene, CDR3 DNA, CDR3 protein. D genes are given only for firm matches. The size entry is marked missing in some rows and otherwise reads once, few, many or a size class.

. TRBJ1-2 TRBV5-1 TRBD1 TGCGCCAGCAGCATGGAGGACAGGGGGCATTATGGCTACACCTTC CASSMEDRGHYGYTF
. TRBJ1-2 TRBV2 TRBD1 TGTGCCAGCGTGAACAGGGGTAACTATGGCTACACCTTC CASVNRGNYGYTF
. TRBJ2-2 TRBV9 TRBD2 TGTGCCAGCAGCGCAGGACTAGCGGGAGTTGCCACCGGGGAGCTGTTTTTT CASSAGLAGVATGELFF
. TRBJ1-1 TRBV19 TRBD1 TGTGCCAGTAGCGATAACAGGGGGGGCACTGAAGCTTTCTTT CASSDNRGGTEAFF
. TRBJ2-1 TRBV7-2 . TGTGCCAGCAGCTTAGAGTCCAAGGACAATGAGCAGTTCTTC CASSLESKDNEQFF
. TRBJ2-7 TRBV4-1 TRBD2 TGCGCCAGCAGCCCCCTAGCGGACTACTCCTACGAGCAGTACTTC CASSPLADYSYEQYF
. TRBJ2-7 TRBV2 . TGTGCCAGCATAGGGGGAGAGGCCTACGAGCAGTACTTC CASIGGEAYEQYF
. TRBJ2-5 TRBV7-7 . TGTGCCAGCAGCTCGAGACGGGTCGGGGAGACCCAGTACTTC CASSSRRVGETQYF
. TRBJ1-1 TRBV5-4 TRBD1 TGTGCCAGCAGCTTGACAGGGGATAGCACTGAAGCTTTCTTT CASSLTGDSTEAFF
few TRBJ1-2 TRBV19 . TGTGCCAGTAGTATAGCCGGCTATGGCTACACCTTC CASSIAGYGYTF
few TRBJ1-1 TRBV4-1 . TGCGCCAGCAGCCCACATAGGACGGTGAACACTGAAGCTTTCTTT CASSPHRTVNTEAFF
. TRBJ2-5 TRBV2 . TGTGCCAGCAGTGAAGCGCTTCGCTCTCAAGGGTGGGACCGGGAGACCCAGTACTTC CASSEALRSQGWDRETQYF
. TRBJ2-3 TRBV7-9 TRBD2 TGTGCCAGCACAACAACACAAGCGGGAGTGAGCACAGATACGCAGTATTTT CASTTTQAGVSTDTQYF
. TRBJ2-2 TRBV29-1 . TGCAGCGTTGTCTGGGACACCGACACCGGGGAGCTGTTTTTT CSVVWDTDTGELFF